The 20 T cell receptor beta chains listed next were all sequenced from one sample in a study of T-cell reconstitution after alpha-beta-depleted transplantation in children. The TCRbeta library incorporated unique molecular identifiers. Using its own MiXCR run on the PCR reads, TCRdb lists one record per CDR3 protein. The data hold fewer than 400,000 distinct CDR3 sequences, with around 20% observed a single time. Sample: PBMCs, mostly from graft donor cells, taken 180 days after TCRalphabeta/CD19-depleted stem cell transplant. Every receptor here comes from a male patient aged 5 to 17 who had a stem cell transplant for acute lymphoblastic leukemia, so the T cells may come from the graft donor.

The V gene is TRBV12-3 or TRBV12-4, the J gene TRBJ2-3; TRBD1 or TRBD2 may be the D gene (5 bases each). V lost 2 bases to trimming and J lost 0 bases, with 12 bases between them. This CDR3 contains 16 residues. The CDR3 nucleotides are TGTGCCAGCAGTTTACGGGCAGGGAGAAGCACAGATACGCAGTATTTT. This codes for CASSLRAGRSTDTQYF.

This clonotype has a count of ten or more. This chain links TRBV7-3 with TRBJ2-7, with 7 bases aligning to TRBD2. This CDR3 is built from 16 residues. V trimming: 3 bases; J trimming: 4 bases; junction bases outside the gene matches: 12. The germline V gene encodes CDR1 SGHTA and CDR2 FQGTGA. CDR3 in DNA: TGTGCCAGCAGCTTTCCTCTAGCGGCAATTATTTACGAGCAGTACTTC. Protein: CASSFPLAAIIYEQYF.

This clonotype has only a few counts. The chain links TRBV24-1 to TRBJ1-2; 10 nucleotides align to TRBD1. V lost 0 bases to trimming and J lost 8 bases; unmatched junction nucleotides: 5. The CDR3 extends over 15 amino acids. Germline CDR1 is KGHDR and CDR2 is SFDVKD. The CDR3 DNA sequence: TGTGCCACCAGTGATTTGCGGGGACAGGGGAACGGCTACACCTTC. Translation: CATSDLRGQGNGYTF.

This clonotype came up a few times. The CDR3: CASSSNSGNTEAFF. The CDR3, as DNA: TGTGCCAGCAGCTCTAATTCAGGGAACACTGAAGCTTTCTTT. The gene calls are TRBV7-9 and TRBJ1-1; no reliable D call. This CDR3 is built from 14 residues. The ends were cut back, 4 bases at V and 1 base at J, with 10 bases in the middle. CDR1 SEHNR and CDR2 FQNEAQ come from the germline V gene (reference sequence).

This clonotype was counted between two and nine times. The chain carries TRBV12-3 or TRBV12-4 and TRBJ2-5; 11 bases fit TRBD1. The V gene end was trimmed by 4 bases and the J gene end by 4 bases; junction bases not matched to a gene: 5. The CDR3 has 15 amino acids. DNA of the CDR3: TGTGCCAGCAGTTCCGGGACAGGGGGACCAGAGACCCAGTACTTC. Translating it yields CASSSGTGGPETQYF.

This clonotype was counted a few times. This chain joins TRBV4-1 and TRBJ1-3; D is unresolved. Trimming pared 4 bases from V and 0 bases from J, leaving 13 bases between. Germline CDR1 MGHRA, CDR2 YSYEKL. This CDR3 has 16 amino acids. The CDR3 spells CASSPSTVSSGNTIYF. DNA of the CDR3: TGCGCCAGCAGCCCCTCAACGGTTTCCTCTGGAAACACCATATATTTT.

The chain carries TRBV20-1 and TRBJ2-7; TRBD1 aligns across 7 bases. The CDR3 is made up of 16 amino acids. Germline CDR1 DFQATT, CDR2 SNEGSKA (reference sequence). V shed 1 base, J shed 7 bases, and the junction held 16 bases outside the gene matches. The CDR3 nucleotides read TGCAGTGCTAGAGGGGGGAGAACAGGGGCCCTTGGAGAGCAGTACTTC. Translated: CSARGGRTGALGEQYF.

This clonotype was counted between two and nine times. The rearrangement links TRBV5-1 to TRBJ2-2, with D unresolved. Trimming shortened V by 0 bases and J by 3 bases, and 9 bases separated the two germline ends. This CDR3 has 15 amino acids. The V gene's germline CDR1 is SGHRS and CDR2 YFSETQ. The CDR3: CASSLVSGYTGELFF. In DNA, the CDR3 is TGCGCCAGCAGCTTGGTTTCCGGGTACACCGGGGAGCTGTTTTTT.

This clonotype has just a few counts. This chain connects TRBV6-1 to TRBJ2-1; the D call may be TRBD1 or TRBD2 (6 bases each). Trimming took off 8 bases at V and 4 bases at J, with 12 bases between the two ends. This CDR3 is 13 amino acids long. Per the germline V gene, CDR1 is MNHNS and CDR2 is SASEGT. In DNA form, the CDR3 reads TGTGCCAGCCCGGGGGCTCGGTACAATGAGCAGTTCTTC. Protein: CASPGARYNEQFF.

This clonotype has a handful of counts. This chain joins TRBV27 and TRBJ1-5; D is ambiguous. Germline lookup yields CDR1 MNHEY and CDR2 SMNVEV (reference sequence). The V end was cut by 6 bases, the J end by 0 bases, with 12 bases between. CDR3 length: 15 amino acids. This chain's CDR3 is CASRIGGYSNQPQHF. Written as DNA, the CDR3 is TGTGCCAGCAGGATAGGAGGTTATAGCAATCAGCCCCAGCATTTT.

The V call is TRBV12-5, the J call TRBJ2-1; no clear D gene. The germline V and J ends were trimmed by 6 bases and 0 bases, with 9 bases remaining between them. The V gene's germline CDR1 is LGHNT and CDR2 FRNRAP. The CDR3 spans 14 residues. The CDR3 DNA reads TGTGCTAGTGGCGTATGGGGCTCCTACAATGAGCAGTTCTTC. Translating it yields CASGVWGSYNEQFF.

This clonotype was detected a few times. V is TRBV7-9 and J is TRBJ2-1; the match to TRBD2 covers 11 bases. CDR1 is SEHNR, CDR2 FQNEAQ, per germline (reference sequence). With V trimmed by 4 bases and J by 7 bases, 12 bases remained unmatched. This CDR3 region has 17 residues. CDR3: CASSSGDLAGGKNEQFF. The CDR3 nucleotides are TGTGCCAGCAGCTCCGGGGACCTAGCGGGAGGCAAAAATGAGCAGTTCTTC.

This clonotype was picked up a small number of times. The chain recombines TRBV5-4 with TRBJ2-7; weak D call: TRBD2 (6 bases). V was clipped by 3 bases and J by 7 bases, with 14 bases between them. The CDR3 spans 13 residues. CDR1 SGHNT and CDR2 YYREEE come from the germline V gene (reference sequence). The CDR3 sequence: CASSSLGAGEQYF. Written as DNA, the CDR3 is TGTGCCAGCAGCTCCCTTGGGGCGGGGGAGCAGTACTTC.

This clonotype was observed a single time. The rearrangement joins TRBV29-1 to TRBJ1-5; no clear D gene. Per germline, CDR1 SQVTM and CDR2 ANQGSEA. Trimming took off 4 bases at V and 0 bases at J, with 4 bases between the two ends. The CDR3 runs to 12 residues. The CDR3 DNA follows: TGCAGCGTTGGAGCTAGCAATCAGCCCCAGCATTTT. It codes for CSVGASNQPQHF.

The chain has TRBV2 and TRBJ2-4; unclear D gene. CDR3 length: 13 amino acids. Trimming took off 6 bases at V and 0 bases at J, with 6 bases between the two ends. The V gene's germline CDR1 is SNHLY and CDR2 FYNNEI. In DNA, the CDR3 is TGTGCCAGCAGACAGCTAGCCAAAAACATTCAGTACTTC. This codes for CASRQLAKNIQYF.

The rearrangement links TRBV25-1 to TRBJ2-3, with 10 bases aligning to TRBD2. The germline V gene encodes CDR1 MGHDK and CDR2 SYGVNS. This CDR3 comprises 15 residues. With 1 base clipped from V and 6 bases from J, the junction kept 4 bases outside the gene matches. The CDR3 loop is CASSESSGSSDTQYF. The DNA for the CDR3 is TGTGCCAGCAGTGAATCTAGCGGGAGTTCGGATACGCAGTATTTT.

This clonotype was recorded a few times. The chain links TRBV7-9 to TRBJ2-1; D ambiguous. V shed 7 bases and J shed 6 bases, with 22 bases lying between them. Germline V gene sequence: CDR1 SEHNR, CDR2 FQNEAQ (reference sequence). The CDR3 sequence is 16 residues long. Written as DNA, the CDR3 is TGTGCCAGCACCAAACCCGGGTTGGCCCTGGGCAATGAGCAGTTCTTC. This codes for CASTKPGLALGNEQFF.

The chain links TRBV7-9 to TRBJ2-1; D is ambiguous. The CDR3 consists of 14 residues. Germline values: CDR1 SEHNR, CDR2 FQNEAQ (reference sequence). The germline V and J ends were trimmed by 5 bases and 10 bases, with 18 bases remaining between them. CDR3 coding DNA: TGTGCCAGCAGCCCCCAAGTAAGGGCCTTAGAGCAGTTCTTC. Amino acid sequence: CASSPQVRALEQFF.

This clonotype was recorded a few times. The V and J genes are TRBV12-3 or TRBV12-4 and TRBJ2-5, with 7 bases aligning to TRBD1. The CDR3 runs 14 residues. Trimming cost V 6 bases and J 2 bases; bases outside gene matches: 6. CDR3 DNA: TGTGCCAGCAGCCGAACAGGGGAGCAAGAGACCCAGTACTTC. Residues: CASSRTGEQETQYF.

This clonotype was counted a few times. This chain links TRBV4-3 with TRBJ1-6; 12 bases are shared with TRBD1. The germline gives CDR1 LGHNA, CDR2 YSLEER. V lost 0 bases to trimming and J lost 0 bases; unmatched junction nucleotides: 6. CDR3 length equals 20 residues. The CDR3 DNA follows: TGCGCCAGCAGCCAAGACAGGGGACAGGGGGCGTTCTCCTATAATTCACCCCTCCACTTT. Amino acids: CASSQDRGQGAFSYNSPLHF.